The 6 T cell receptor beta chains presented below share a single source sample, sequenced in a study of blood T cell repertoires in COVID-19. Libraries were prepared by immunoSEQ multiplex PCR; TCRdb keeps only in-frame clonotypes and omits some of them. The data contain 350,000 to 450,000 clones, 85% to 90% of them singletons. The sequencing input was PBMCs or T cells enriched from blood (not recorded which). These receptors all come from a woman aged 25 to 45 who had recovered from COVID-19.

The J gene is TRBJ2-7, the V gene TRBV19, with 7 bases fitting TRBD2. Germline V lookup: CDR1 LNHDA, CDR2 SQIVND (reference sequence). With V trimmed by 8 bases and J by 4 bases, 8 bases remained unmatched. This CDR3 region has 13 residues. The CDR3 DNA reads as TGTGCCAGTGCTCAGGGAGGGGAATACGAGCAGTACTTC. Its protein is CASAQGGEYEQYF.

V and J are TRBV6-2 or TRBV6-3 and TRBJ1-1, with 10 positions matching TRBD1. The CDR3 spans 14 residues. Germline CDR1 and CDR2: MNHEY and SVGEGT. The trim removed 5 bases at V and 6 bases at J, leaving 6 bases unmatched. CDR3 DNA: TGTGCCAGCAGTCTGGACAGGGGGGTCTCTGAAGCTTTCTTT. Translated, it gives CASSLDRGVSEAFF.

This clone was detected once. CDR3 protein: CASSRLRENTEAFF. In nucleotides, the CDR3 is TGTGCCAGCTCACGTTTACGGGAGAACACTGAAGCTTTCTTT. The rearrangement joins TRBV18 to TRBJ1-1; D remains unclear. The germline V and J ends were trimmed by 4 bases and 1 base, with 10 bases remaining between them. CDR1 and CDR2 from the germline V gene are KGHSH and LQKENI. CDR3 length: 14 residues.

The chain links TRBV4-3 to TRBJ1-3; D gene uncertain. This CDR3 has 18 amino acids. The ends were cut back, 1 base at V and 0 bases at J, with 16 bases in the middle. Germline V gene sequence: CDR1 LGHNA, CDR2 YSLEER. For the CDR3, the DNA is TGCGCCAGCAGCCAAGTAGTTGGGTTACCTAGCTCTGGAAACACCATATATTTT. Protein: CASSQVVGLPSSGNTIYF.

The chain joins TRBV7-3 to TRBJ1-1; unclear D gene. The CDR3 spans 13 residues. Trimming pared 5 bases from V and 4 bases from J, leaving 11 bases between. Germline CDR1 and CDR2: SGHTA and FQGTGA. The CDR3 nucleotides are TGTGCCAGCAGCCCAGCCGGGAGCACTGAAGCTTTCTTT. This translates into CASSPAGSTEAFF. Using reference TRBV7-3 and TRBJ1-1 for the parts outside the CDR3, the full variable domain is GAGVSQTPSNKVTEKGKYVELRCDPISGHTALYWYRQSLGQGPEFLIYFQGTGAADDSGLPNDRFFAVRPEGSVSTLKIQRTERGDSAVYLCASSPAGSTEAFFGQGTRLTVV.

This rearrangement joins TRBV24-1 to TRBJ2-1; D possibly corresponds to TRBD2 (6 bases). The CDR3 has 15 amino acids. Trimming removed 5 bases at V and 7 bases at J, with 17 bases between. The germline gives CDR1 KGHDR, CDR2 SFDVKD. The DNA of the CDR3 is TGTGCCACCAGTGGTCTAGCGTCGGGTGAGAATGAGCAGTTCTTC. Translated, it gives CATSGLASGENEQFF.